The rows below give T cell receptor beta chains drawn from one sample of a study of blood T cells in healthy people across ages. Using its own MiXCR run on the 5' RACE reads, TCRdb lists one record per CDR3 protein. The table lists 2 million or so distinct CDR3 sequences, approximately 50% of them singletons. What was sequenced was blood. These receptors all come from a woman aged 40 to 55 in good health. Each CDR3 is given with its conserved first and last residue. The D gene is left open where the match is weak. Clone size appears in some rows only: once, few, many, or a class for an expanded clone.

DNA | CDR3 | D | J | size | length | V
TGTGCCAGCAGCACACCCTACGAGCAGTACTTC | CASSTPYEQYF | NA | TRBJ2-7 | many | 11 | TRBV11-2
TGCAGCGTCCCGAGCCCCGGGGAGACCCAGTACTTC | CSVPSPGETQYF | NA | TRBJ2-5 | NA | 12 | TRBV29-1
TGTGCCAGCAGCGCTCGCGGGGGGGCGTCACAAGAGACCCAGTACTTC | CASSARGGASQETQYF | TRBD2 | TRBJ2-5 | NA | 16 | TRBV9
TGCGCCAGCAGCTCGGGACTAGCGGACCAAGAGACCCAGTACTTC | CASSSGLADQETQYF | TRBD2 | TRBJ2-5 | few | 15 | TRBV4-3
TGTGCCAGCAGTCTATTAGGACAGCGGGTTGAAGCTTTCTTT | CASSLLGQRVEAFF | NA | TRBJ1-1 | NA | 14 | TRBV6-6
TGTGCCAGCAGTAGTAGCGGGGCCTCCTACAATGAGCAGTACTTC | CASSSSGASYNEQYF | TRBD2 | TRBJ2-7 | few | 15 | TRBV28
TGTGCCAGCAGTGAAGCGCGGACAGGCGCAAAAAACATTCAGTACTTC | CASSEARTGAKNIQYF | TRBD1 | TRBJ2-4 | NA | 16 | TRBV2
TGTGCCAGCAGCTTTGGAATTGTGAGTGCGCAACCGAACAATGAGCAGTTCTTC | CASSFGIVSAQPNNEQFF | NA | TRBJ2-1 | NA | 18 | TRBV5-5
TGTGCCAGCAGCTTAGAGGTCGGGGGATTCAATGAGCAGTACTTC | CASSLEVGGFNEQYF | NA | TRBJ2-5 | NA | 15 | TRBV7-2
TGTGCCAGCAGATCCCCGCCCGGGGGAGGGACCTACGAGCAGTACTTC | CASRSPPGGGTYEQYF | TRBD2 | TRBJ2-7 | NA | 16 | TRBV27
TGCGCCAGCAGCCAAGGCTCCGGATCGGAGACCCAGTACTTC | CASSQGSGSETQYF | NA | TRBJ2-5 | NA | 14 | TRBV4-3
TGTGCCAGCACCGCCGGTGGTAGCGACGAGCAGTACTTC | CASTAGGSDEQYF | NA | TRBJ2-7 | NA | 13 | TRBV28
TGCAGCGTTGCCGGGACAGCACAAGAGACCCAGTACTTC | CSVAGTAQETQYF | TRBD1 | TRBJ2-5 | few | 13 | TRBV29-1
TGTGCCAGCAGTCCCGGACTAACAGGGTTCAATGAGCAGTTCTTC | CASSPGLTGFNEQFF | NA | TRBJ2-1 | NA | 15 | TRBV11-1
TGTGCCAGCAGCTCGGACAGGGGGATGACAGATACGCAGTATTTT | CASSSDRGMTDTQYF | TRBD1 | TRBJ2-3 | NA | 15 | TRBV12-3/TRBV12-4
TGCAGTGCTAGACTGGGGAGGAATGAAAAACTGTTTTTT | CSARLGRNEKLFF | NA | TRBJ1-4 | NA | 13 | TRBV20-1
TGCAGCGTTGAAGATCGGCTAGGTCCTTCTAATTGGCGTGACTATGGCTACACCTTC | CSVEDRLGPSNWRDYGYTF | NA | TRBJ1-2 | NA | 19 | TRBV29-1
TGTGCCAGCAGCTTATGGGCTAGTTTGTACCAAGAGACCCAGTACTTC | CASSLWASLYQETQYF | NA | TRBJ2-5 | NA | 16 | TRBV7-2
TGTGCCAGCAGCCAAGATACAACAGGGGGAGGCGAAAAACTGTTTTTT | CASSQDTTGGGEKLFF | TRBD1 | TRBJ1-4 | few | 16 | TRBV4-2
TGTGCCAGCAGTTACGATCAGGGGGGAACAGATACGCAGTATTTT | CASSYDQGGTDTQYF | NA | TRBJ2-3 | NA | 15 | TRBV6-6
TGTGCCAGCAGCTCCCCACGCGACAGGGCCCAAGAGACCCAGTACTTC | CASSSPRDRAQETQYF | TRBD1 | TRBJ2-5 | NA | 16 | TRBV28
TGTGCCAGCAGCTTGACGACGGCTAGCAATCAGCCCCAGCATTTT | CASSLTTASNQPQHF | NA | TRBJ1-5 | NA | 15 | TRBV5-5
TGTGCCAGCAGCCCTTATTTTCGGACAGACGTTTTGGACGAGCAGTACTTC | CASSPYFRTDVLDEQYF | NA | TRBJ2-7 | NA | 17 | TRBV11-2
TGTGCCATCAGTGAGTTCGACAGGGATTGGGAGCAGTACTTC | CAISEFDRDWEQYF | TRBD1 | TRBJ2-5 | few | 14 | TRBV10-3
TGTGCCAGCAGTTTATCTCGGGGGGGGGATACGCAGTATTTT | CASSLSRGGDTQYF | TRBD2 | TRBJ2-3 | few | 14 | TRBV27
TGTGCCAGCAGCAGGGGAGTGATAGATACGCAGTATTTT | CASSRGVIDTQYF | NA | TRBJ2-3 | NA | 13 | TRBV7-2
TGTGCCAGCAGCCGGGCGGGGGACAGTACCTACGAGCAGTACTTC | CASSRAGDSTYEQYF | NA | TRBJ2-7 | once | 15 | TRBV6-2/TRBV6-3
TGTGCCAGCAGCAAAGGGGCCGCAGGGGGCGTGGACTATGGCTACACCTTC | CASSKGAAGGVDYGYTF | TRBD1 | TRBJ1-2 | NA | 17 | TRBV3-1
TGTGCCAGCAGCTTAGCGGGGACAGGGGGCAAAGGCGAGCAGTACTTC | CASSLAGTGGKGEQYF | TRBD1 | TRBJ2-7 | few | 16 | TRBV7-9
TGTGCCAGCAGTTCCCCGGGACTCCGAACCTACAATGAGCAGTTCTTC | CASSSPGLRTYNEQFF | NA | TRBJ2-1 | NA | 16 | TRBV12-3/TRBV12-4
TGCAGTGTGACTAGCGGGGTTGCCACCCAAGAGACCCAGTACTTC | CSVTSGVATQETQYF | TRBD2 | TRBJ2-5 | few | 15 | TRBV20-1
TGTGCCAGCAGCCAAGAACCCCACAGGGTACCCTCGGGAGGCTACACCTTC | CASSQEPHRVPSGGYTF | NA | TRBJ1-2 | NA | 17 | TRBV4-2
TGTGCCAGCAGCTCCGCCCTGCCCGACAATGAGCAGTTCTTC | CASSSALPDNEQFF | NA | TRBJ2-1 | NA | 14 | TRBV7-8
TGTGCCAGCAGTTCCGCTAGCGGGGGAACCTACGAGCAGTACTTC | CASSSASGGTYEQYF | TRBD2 | TRBJ2-7 | NA | 15 | TRBV28
TGTGCCAGCAGCCACCTAATGTGGCAGGGTTCGGGAGAGACCCAGTACTTC | CASSHLMWQGSGETQYF | NA | TRBJ2-5 | NA | 17 | TRBV3-1
TGTGCCAGCAGCCGCCGATACACAGATACGCAGTATTTT | CASSRRYTDTQYF | NA | TRBJ2-3 | many | 13 | TRBV7-2
TGTGCCAGCAGCTTCGCCCTAGCGGGGGGGTTTAATGAGCAGTACTTC | CASSFALAGGFNEQYF | TRBD2 | TRBJ2-5 | NA | 16 | TRBV5-5
TGCAGTGTCCCCGGCAGGGAGGTTAGGAATTCACCCCTCCACTTT | CSVPGREVRNSPLHF | NA | TRBJ1-6 | NA | 15 | TRBV20-1
TGTGCCATCAGTGACCCTGGGAGGGGTGAAAAACTGTTTTTT | CAISDPGRGEKLFF | NA | TRBJ1-4 | NA | 14 | TRBV10-3
TGCAGCGTTGCGGACGGGGGGGCAGGGGATACGCAGTATTTT | CSVADGGAGDTQYF | TRBD2 | TRBJ2-3 | few | 14 | TRBV29-1
TGTGCCAGCAGCACAAACCAGGAGCCTAATTCACCCCTCCACTTT | CASSTNQEPNSPLHF | NA | TRBJ1-6 | NA | 15 | TRBV6-6
TGTGCCAGCTCACCGTTAGCGGGGGGGCCGGATGAGCAGTTCTTC | CASSPLAGGPDEQFF | TRBD2 | TRBJ2-1 | few | 15 | TRBV18
TGTGCCAGCAGTTCTCGTCGGGGTCGGGGGGGCTACACCTTC | CASSSRRGRGGYTF | NA | TRBJ1-2 | few | 14 | TRBV28
TGTGCCAGCAGTCGTATAGAGACCCAGTACTTC | CASSRIETQYF | NA | TRBJ2-5 | many | 11 | TRBV6-2/TRBV6-3
TGTGCCAGCAGCCCCTCGGTACAGGACAATGAGCAGTTCTTC | CASSPSVQDNEQFF | NA | TRBJ2-1 | NA | 14 | TRBV4-2
TGTGCCAGCAGTAGACAGGGCTGGGTCAATGAGCAGTTCTTC | CASSRQGWVNEQFF | TRBD1 | TRBJ2-1 | NA | 14 | TRBV12-3/TRBV12-4
TGCAGTGCCTCGGACAGGGGAAGCAGCACAGATACGCAGTATTTT | CSASDRGSSTDTQYF | TRBD1 | TRBJ2-3 | NA | 15 | TRBV20-1
TGTGCCAGCAGGGGACAGAGGGCTGTCTACGAGCAGTACTTC | CASRGQRAVYEQYF | TRBD1 | TRBJ2-7 | NA | 14 | TRBV6-5
TGTGCCAGCAGCCAAGATCGGGGCAGGGCCGAGCAGTACTTC | CASSQDRGRAEQYF | NA | TRBJ2-7 | NA | 14 | TRBV3-1
TGTGCCAGCAGCGCCCGCCCGGGGGGCGAGCAGTTCTTC | CASSARPGGEQFF | NA | TRBJ2-1 | NA | 13 | TRBV7-2
TGTGCCAGCAGCTGGTCCGGCTCCGGGACAGCCTCAAGAGGCTACACCTTC | CASSWSGSGTASRGYTF | TRBD1 | TRBJ1-2 | NA | 17 | TRBV5-8
TGCAGTGCTAGTGAAGGGTTTGATAATTCACCCCTCCACTTT | CSASEGFDNSPLHF | NA | TRBJ1-6 | NA | 14 | TRBV20-1
TGCAGTGCTCCCTACAGGGGGACCAAAAACATTCAGTACTTC | CSAPYRGTKNIQYF | TRBD1 | TRBJ2-4 | few | 14 | TRBV20-1
TGCAGTGCTAGGTTCCGGAAAGGGCTGAACACCGGGGAGCTGTTTTTT | CSARFRKGLNTGELFF | NA | TRBJ2-2 | once | 16 | TRBV20-1